The sequence of this T cell receptor (beta chain) was determined in a study of T cell repertoires in cytomegalovirus infection. A single record per CDR3 protein comes from TCRdb applying MiXCR to the reads. This sample has roughly 250,000 distinct CDR3 sequences, with under 25% found just once. The V gene lost 2 bases and the J gene lost 6 bases, with 4 bases spanning the gap. The CDR3 sequence is 12 residues long. Germline CDR1 reads SEHNR; CDR2 reads FQNEAQ (reference sequence). This clonotype was seen repeatedly, ten times or more. Its cognate antigen is unknown. Study observations and caveats: Carriers of CMV plus the relevant HLA were identified by cumulative public TCR beta family frequency.

The sequence was obtained from a human donor in good health (CMV status not recorded). Some clones in this sample may be carry-over from other donors' samples. Input material: CD8+ T cells from PBMCs. The genes are TRBV7-9 and TRBJ2-2, with D hard to call. The CDR3 protein is CASSLSSGELFF. The CDR3 bases are TGTGCCAGCAGCTTAAGTTCCGGGGAGCTGTTTTTT.